The 32 T cell receptor beta chains listed next were all sequenced from one sample in a study of cytomegalovirus exposure and HLA in healthy donors. Generated by immunoSEQ multiplex PCR, the TCRdb table keeps only in-frame clones and is missing some. Of a few hundred thousand clones listed, about 90% were seen once; the top ten hold around 13%. Specimen: PBMCs. All receptors derive from a man aged 18-30 years in good health and CMV-seropositive.

This clone is a singleton in its sample. The J gene is TRBJ1-5, the V gene TRBV27, with unresolved D. This CDR3 comprises 15 residues. V was trimmed by 3 bases and J by 0 bases, leaving 9 bases between them. Germline loops: CDR1 MNHEY, CDR2 SMNVEV (reference sequence). The CDR3 DNA reads TGTGCCAGCAGTTTCAGCTCCTATAGCAATCAGCCCCAGCATTTT. This translates into CASSFSSYSNQPQHF.

CDR3 sequence (DNA): TGTGCCAGCAGTGAATCAGGCAGGAGGGCTTATGGCTACACCTTC. Translating gives CASSESGRRAYGYTF. The rearrangement joins TRBV25-1 to TRBJ1-2, with D hard to call. V dropped 1 base and J dropped 5 bases, with 14 bases sitting between them. The CDR3 has 15 residues. Germline loops: CDR1 MGHDK, CDR2 SYGVNS.

The chain has TRBV7-8 and TRBJ2-1, with no clear D. The germline V gene has CDR1 SGHVS and CDR2 FQNEAQ. This CDR3 is built from 11 residues. Deletions cut 5 bases from V and 7 bases from J, with 6 bases between. For the CDR3, the DNA is TGTGCCAGCAGCCTAGGGAATGAGCAGTTCTTC. This gives the protein CASSLGNEQFF.

The chain combines TRBV5-6 with TRBJ1-4; D gene unclear. The CDR3 length is 16 residues. Trimming pared 2 bases from V and 6 bases from J, leaving 17 bases between. Germline V gives CDR1 SGHDT, CDR2 YYEEEE. In nucleotides, the CDR3 is TGTGCCAGCAGCTTCAAGAATTTCAACCAGGATGAAAAACTGTTTTTT. It specifies CASSFKNFNQDEKLFF.

The chain links TRBV28 to TRBJ1-1; D not certain. The V and J ends lost 6 bases and 0 bases respectively, with 8 bases between them. The CDR3 has 13 amino acids. CDR1 and CDR2 from the germline V gene are MDHEN and SYDVKM. This chain's CDR3 is CASSPPVNTEAFF. CDR3 coding DNA: TGTGCCAGCAGCCCCCCAGTGAACACTGAAGCTTTCTTT.

The V and J genes are TRBV27 and TRBJ2-7; D may match TRBD1 or TRBD2 (5 bases each). This CDR3 contains 19 residues. Between the trimmed V and J ends, which lost 5 bases and 1 base, there was a span of 27 bases. Germline values: CDR1 MNHEY, CDR2 SMNVEV (reference sequence). In DNA form, the CDR3 reads TGTGCCAGCAGTCCTAACCCCAGGACGGGGCGGGCAGGGTCCTACGAGCAGTACTTC. Its translation is CASSPNPRTGRAGSYEQYF.

CDR3 loop: CASTNTFSYEQYF. The CDR3 nucleotides read TGTGCCAGCACCAACACATTCTCCTACGAGCAGTACTTC. The rearrangement links TRBV6-5 to TRBJ2-7; D is unclear. V was shortened by 7 bases and J by 0 bases, with 10 bases between the two germline ends. This CDR3 is 13 amino acids long. Germline V gives CDR1 MNHEY, CDR2 SVGAGI.

The DNA for the CDR3 is TGTGCCAGCAGTTTTTCTACAGTTCTTTATGGCTACACCTTC. Translation: CASSFSTVLYGYTF. J is TRBJ1-2 and V is TRBV28; D call uncertain. Germline V gene lookup returns CDR1 MDHEN and CDR2 SYDVKM. This CDR3 spans 14 amino acids. The germline V and J ends were trimmed by 3 bases and 5 bases, with 13 bases remaining between them.

This chain links TRBV4-2 with TRBJ2-3; 8 bases fit TRBD2. Trimming at V came to 0 bases and at J to 0 bases, leaving 8 bases not matched to a gene. The V gene's germline CDR1 is LGHNA and CDR2 YNFKEQ. The CDR3 is made up of 18 amino acids. The CDR3 nucleotides are TGTGCCAGCAGCCAAGAAGCGTCTAGCGGGCTTAGCACAGATACGCAGTATTTT. It yields the protein CASSQEASSGLSTDTQYF.

The chain uses TRBV29-1 and TRBJ2-3, with D maybe TRBD2 (6 bases). This CDR3 is 13 amino acids long. V lost 3 bases and J 0 bases, leaving 7 bases between the germline ends. In germline, CDR1 is SQVTM, CDR2 ANQGSEA. The CDR3 spells CSVEGTSTDTQYF. CDR3 sequence (DNA): TGCAGCGTTGAGGGGACTAGCACAGATACGCAGTATTTT.

This chain uses TRBV11-1 with TRBJ1-2, with 9 positions matching TRBD1. This CDR3 comprises 13 residues. The V and J ends lost 5 bases and 8 bases, in that order; junction bases with no gene match: 6. Germline-derived CDR1 and CDR2 are SGHAT and FQDESV (reference sequence). DNA of the CDR3: TGTGCCAGCAGCCGGGACAGGGAGGGAGGCTACACCTTC. This encodes CASSRDREGGYTF.

A remark on this clone: A junction end diverges from the germline sequence, so it may reflect a read error. The chain is built from TRBV19 and TRBJ2-7; D not resolved. The CDR3 is made up of 15 amino acids. Germline CDR1 and CDR2: LNHDA and SQIVND (reference sequence). CDR3: CASSISPAVAYEQYF. CDR3 sequence (DNA): TGTGCCAGTAGTATTAGTCCGGCGGTGGCCTATGAGCAGTACTTC.

The chain recombines TRBV6-1 with TRBJ2-3; 7 nucleotides agree with TRBD2. The CDR3 loop spans 15 amino acids. The germline V gene has CDR1 MNHNS and CDR2 SASEGT. V dropped 3 bases and J dropped 0; count of bases not matched to a gene: 3. This CDR3 reads CASSEGSGSTDTQYF. The DNA for the CDR3 is TGTGCCAGCAGTGAGGGTAGCGGGAGCACAGATACGCAGTATTTT.

The chain has TRBV4-1 and TRBJ1-1, with 9 bases fitting TRBD1. The V gene's germline CDR1 is MGHRA and CDR2 YSYEKL. Trimming at V came to 4 bases and at J to 11 bases, leaving 5 bases not matched to a gene. This CDR3 has 12 residues. CDR3: CASSPTGGWAFF. CDR3 in DNA: TGCGCCAGCAGCCCCACAGGGGGCTGGGCTTTCTTT.

This chain joins TRBV18 and TRBJ2-1; 9 bases are a match to TRBD1. The CDR3 extends over 17 amino acids. J was trimmed by 14 bases and V by 3 bases; bases with no gene match: 20. Germline CDR1 is KGHSH and CDR2 is LQKENI. This chain's CDR3 is CASSPLALQGAPQWEFF. The CDR3 coding sequence is TGTGCCAGCTCACCTTTAGCCCTACAGGGGGCCCCTCAATGGGAGTTCTTC.

The chain recombines TRBV28 with TRBJ2-2; D is perhaps TRBD1 (6 bases). Germline V gene lookup returns CDR1 MDHEN and CDR2 SYDVKM. V was pared by 4 bases and J by 5 bases, with 20 bases between. The CDR3 loop spans 17 amino acids. The CDR3 region has the DNA TGTGCCAGCAGTTCAGAAAGACCGGGACAAAGAACCGGGGAGCTGTTTTTT. It specifies CASSSERPGQRTGELFF.

The chain is built from TRBV10-3 and TRBJ1-2; maybe TRBD1 (5 bases). The CDR3 sequence is 13 residues long. Between the trimmed V and J ends, which lost 8 bases and 4 bases, there was a span of 14 bases. Germline CDR1 and CDR2: ENHRY and SYGVKD. As DNA, the CDR3 is TGTGCCATCCAGGAGGGTCAGGGCTATGGCTACACCTTC. It encodes CAIQEGQGYGYTF.

Turning to this clone: At the DNA level, this CDR3 is encoded by other sequences in the same sample as well. This chain connects TRBV27 to TRBJ2-7; D uncertain. V was shortened by 4 bases and J by 0 bases, with 7 bases between the two germline ends. The CDR3 sequence is 13 residues long. Germline assignment: CDR1 MNHEY and CDR2 SMNVEV (reference sequence). CDR3 bases: TGTGCCAGCAGTTCTGGCAGCTCCTACGAGCAGTACTTC. Encoded protein: CASSSGSSYEQYF.

V usage is TRBV7-2 and J usage is TRBJ1-5; D is unclear. V shed 1 base and J shed 4 bases, with 8 bases lying between them. The CDR3 has 14 residues. The germline CDR1 and CDR2 sequences are SGHTA and FQGNSA. CDR3 region: CASSLVPGNQPQHF. CDR3 in DNA: TGTGCCAGCAGCTTAGTTCCAGGTAATCAGCCCCAGCATTTT.

The chain carries TRBV5-1 and TRBJ1-1, with TRBD1 as a possible D gene (5 bases). Germline lookup yields CDR1 SGHRS and CDR2 YFSETQ. Trimming cost V 3 bases and J 1 base, with 10 bases left between them. The length of the CDR3 is 14 residues. In nucleotides, the CDR3 is TGCGCCAGCAGCTCCTTAGACAGGAACACTGAAGCTTTCTTT. Translating gives CASSSLDRNTEAFF.

This clone was recorded once. V and J are TRBV27 and TRBJ2-2; 7 nucleotides line up with TRBD1. The CDR3 runs 14 residues. Germline V lookup: CDR1 MNHEY, CDR2 SMNVEV (reference sequence). V gave up 8 bases and J gave up 5 bases; unmatched junction bases: 8. The CDR3 coding sequence is TGTGCCAGCCGAAATTCAGGGGGAACCGGGGAGCTGTTTTTT. Protein sequence: CASRNSGGTGELFF.

The genes are TRBV27 and TRBJ2-7; D is unclear. Trimming cost V 3 bases and J 5 bases, with 8 bases left between them. The CDR3 extends over 12 amino acids. Germline assignment: CDR1 MNHEY and CDR2 SMNVEV (reference sequence). The CDR3 region has the DNA TGTGCCAGCAGTTTGTTAGGACACGAGCAGTACTTC. It translates to CASSLLGHEQYF.

This chain joins TRBV7-9 and TRBJ1-4, with D perhaps TRBD1 (6 bases). Germline loops: CDR1 SEHNR, CDR2 FQNEAQ (reference sequence). CDR3 length: 14 amino acids. The germline V and J ends were trimmed by 6 bases and 8 bases, with 16 bases remaining between them. The CDR3 DNA reads as TGTGCCAGCAGACCCCAGGGGCTAATGGAAAAACTGTTTTTT. This sequence encodes CASRPQGLMEKLFF.

The chain is built from TRBV7-5 and TRBJ2-7; TRBD2 was called by the table and not checked on the DNA. TRBV7-5 is described as a pseudogene. The CDR3 is 13 amino acids. The CDR3, as DNA: TGTGTCAGAAGAAGGGCTAGCGGATACGAGCAGTACTTC. Translation: CVRRRASGYEQYF.

This clone showed up just once. The chain has TRBV4-2 and TRBJ1-5, with unresolved D. Trimming removed 5 bases at V and 4 bases at J, with 9 bases between. CDR1 LGHNA and CDR2 YNFKEQ come from the germline V gene. The CDR3 sequence is 13 residues long. The CDR3 reads CASSFTTNQPQHF. CDR3 coding DNA: TGTGCCAGCAGCTTCACTACTAATCAGCCCCAGCATTTT.

The V and J genes are TRBV18 and TRBJ2-5, with 11 positions matching TRBD2. The germline CDR1 and CDR2 sequences are KGHSH and LQKENI. The CDR3 consists of 15 residues. Trimming at V came to 4 bases and at J to 5 bases, leaving 6 bases not matched to a gene. CDR3 loop: CASSLGLAGGETQYF. In DNA form, the CDR3 reads TGTGCCAGCTCACTCGGACTAGCGGGTGGCGAGACCCAGTACTTC.

J is TRBJ2-7 and V is TRBV5-1; D call uncertain. The V gene's germline CDR1 is SGHRS and CDR2 YFSETQ. This CDR3 contains 13 residues. Trimming removed 0 bases at V and 2 bases at J, with 6 bases between. CDR3 sequence: CASSLDIAYEQYF. CDR3 nucleotide sequence: TGCGCCAGCAGCTTGGACATAGCCTACGAGCAGTACTTC.

The V and J genes are TRBV29-1 and TRBJ2-2, with TRBD2 as a possible D gene (6 bases). The CDR3 spans 15 residues. The germline V gene encodes CDR1 SQVTM and CDR2 ANQGSEA. Trimming cost V 1 base and J 1 base, with 10 bases left between them. The CDR3 here is CSVEGGTLNTGELFF. The DNA of the CDR3 is TGCAGCGTTGAAGGTGGGACTTTGAACACCGGGGAGCTGTTTTTT.

The genes are TRBV19 and TRBJ1-1, with 9 positions matching TRBD1. Germline V gene data show CDR1 as LNHDA and CDR2 as SQIVND (reference sequence). The junction had 4 bases not matched to a gene; V was cut back by 5 bases and J by 3 bases. The length of the CDR3 is 14 residues. This CDR3 is CASSPWTGDTEAFF. CDR3 nucleotides: TGTGCCAGTAGTCCCTGGACAGGGGACACTGAAGCTTTCTTT.

V and J are TRBV2 and TRBJ2-3; 14 nucleotides line up with TRBD2. CDR3 length: 17 residues. V was pared by 6 bases and J by 6 bases, with 11 bases of the junction left unmatched. Germline-derived CDR1 and CDR2 are SNHLY and FYNNEI. CDR3 coding DNA: TGTGCCAGCAGGGAAACAGGACTAGCGGGAGGATATGATACGCAGTATTTT. As protein: CASRETGLAGGYDTQYF.

The rearrangement uses TRBV5-6 and TRBJ1-5, with D perhaps matching TRBD1 (6 bases). The CDR3 is 16 amino acids. CDR1 and CDR2 from the germline V gene are SGHDT and YYEEEE. The V and J ends lost 0 bases and 2 bases respectively, with 12 bases between them. CDR3 sequence reads: CASSLAQGLGNQPQHF. In DNA form, the CDR3 reads TGTGCCAGCAGCTTGGCCCAGGGGTTAGGCAATCAGCCCCAGCATTTT.

The V gene is TRBV30, the J gene TRBJ2-1; 14 positions match TRBD2. In germline, CDR1 is GTSNPN, CDR2 SVGIG (reference sequence). V lost 0 bases to trimming and J lost 10 bases; unmatched junction nucleotides: 5. This CDR3 has 15 residues. The CDR3 DNA sequence: TGTGCCTGGAGTGTAGGGACTAGCGGGAGAGGGGAGCAGTTCTTC. Translating gives CAWSVGTSGRGEQFF.